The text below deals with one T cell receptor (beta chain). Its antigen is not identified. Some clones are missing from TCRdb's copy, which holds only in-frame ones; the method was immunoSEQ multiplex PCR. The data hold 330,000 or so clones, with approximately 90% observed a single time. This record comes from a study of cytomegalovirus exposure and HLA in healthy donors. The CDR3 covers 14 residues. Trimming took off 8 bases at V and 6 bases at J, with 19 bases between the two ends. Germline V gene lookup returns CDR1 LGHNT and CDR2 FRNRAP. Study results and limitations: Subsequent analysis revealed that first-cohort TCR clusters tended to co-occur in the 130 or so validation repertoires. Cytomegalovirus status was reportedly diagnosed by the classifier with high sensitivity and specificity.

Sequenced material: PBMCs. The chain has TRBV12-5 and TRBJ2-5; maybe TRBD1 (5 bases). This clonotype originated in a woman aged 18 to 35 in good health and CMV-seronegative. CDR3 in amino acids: CASRGPQAVQTQYF. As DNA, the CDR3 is TGTGCTAGTAGGGGCCCACAGGCCGTCCAGACCCAGTACTTC.